The T cell receptor (beta chain) under discussion was sequenced for a study of cytomegalovirus exposure and HLA in healthy donors (dated by TCRdb to about 2017). With regard to the full study: According to an earlier analysis of 450 to 650 of the donors, 150 million to 200 million T cells yielded 120 million or so unique TCR beta sequences and 250 to 350 Gb of sequence data. The later analysis used no new phenotypic data to find candidate immune exposures, relying instead on TCR beta sequences and their occurrence across donors. Four to six DR-DQ haplotypes were handled as single units for association and clustering, since linkage in the cohort was strong. The genetic ancestry cluster associated with self-reported Caucasian donors included around 76% of the 398 genotyped donors. Along with the approximately 700-subject first cohort, a separate validation cohort of over 90 different subjects was used. On average, 235,054 unique TCR beta nucleotide sequences were sequenced per donor among a few hundred genotyped donors of the cohort, with about 17% of those sequences being non-productive. An earlier analysis of some 500 of the donors applied high-throughput TCR beta sequencing to assess whether each TCR beta V gene segment acted as functional or pseudogenic. About 300 gigabases of sequencing data and roughly 90 million unique TCR sequences were included in an early release covering 500 to 750 HLA-typed donors. To predict cytomegalovirus infection status, the study brought together high-throughput TCR immunosequencing, statistical association of individual TCRs with disease status, and machine learning. The study used immunosequencing to profile the T cell repertoires of approximately 690 subjects and linked those repertoires to cytomegalovirus serostatus. HLA typing covered class I and class II loci at four-digit resolution. The study was designed to test whether signatures of past pathogen exposure could be identified by cataloging public T cell receptors. A later genetic analysis used genome-wide SNP genotypes for about 60% of the roughly 670 donors, treating that subset as a discovery cohort. The number of donors typed differed by locus, with about 629-630 for A, B, C, DRB1 and DQB1, roughly 520 for DQA1, 606 for DPA1, and some 450 for DPB1. Donor age, sex, ethnicity and CMV serostatus were compiled together with the repertoire data. To study patterns of TCR occurrence, a later analysis re-analyzed previously published TCR beta repertoires from 666 donors and added high-resolution HLA genotyping. Every discovery cohort repertoire had been produced on one sequencing platform.

In total, over 600 healthy bone marrow donors made up the cohort. All cohort members were sampled while nominally healthy, although unrecorded immune exposures were likely present. The donor tested CMV seronegative, placing the donor among the 350 or so seronegative members of the cohort. Every donor gave a peripheral blood sample, and the peripheral blood mononuclear cells from that sample were used for TCR beta sequencing. The Qiagen DNeasy Blood Extraction Kit was used to extract genomic DNA from the blood cell samples. What the study reported, not specific to this receptor: The cohort was sequenced for TCR beta chains only, and without alpha or paired-chain data the features that could be detected were limited. Roughly uniform sequencing depth across donors was assumed in presence/absence analyses, although this assumption may not hold. Correlated functional status among segregating V segments might reflect linkage disequilibrium, but an unknown experimental factor could not be ruled out. According to the authors, the approach could potentially be generalized to other disease states and immunological phenotypes. Three of the identified cytomegalovirus-associated TCR beta chains were confirmed in vitro to be specific for cytomegalovirus antigens. In a later analysis, the rate of TCR association differed among HLA loci, with DRB1 alleles having the most associated TCRs and HLA-C alleles having the fewest. Cytomegalovirus status was reported to be diagnosed by the classifier with high specificity and sensitivity in both the original and validation cohorts. Because counts were too low, seventeen rarely observed V segments, including chromosome 9 orphons, were left out of the earlier analysis of 587 of the donors. A cluster of highly shared sequence variants was judged likely to be a technical artifact of the sequencing pipeline. Compared with the approximately 670-donor mean, donors in an Asian-associated ancestry cluster had fewer N-insertions in productive TCRs, according to a later genetic analysis. A later analysis found that HLA-associated TCR beta chains were more clonally expanded and had lower generation probabilities than equally common non-associated chains. In the study, 164 TCR beta chains were listed as associated with cytomegalovirus. HLA typing was unavailable for some donors at each locus, so association tests used only the typed subset. Some IMGT-functional V segments, including TRBV6-2 and TRBV6-3, could not be distinguished by the 87-base-pair reads and were therefore excluded. According to a later analysis, most CMV-associated TCR beta chains appeared to be HLA-restricted, and the HLA associations seemed to be driven largely by CMV exposure. Broadly in line with IMGT annotations, most TCR beta V segments showed up in productive rearrangements about 87% or about 30% of the time in an earlier analysis of 450 to 600 of the donors. In a later genetic analysis, a missense DCLRE1C variant was associated with V-gene and J-gene trimming of TCR beta chains, and the association was replicated in an independent cohort. Immune exposure information for the cohort was limited to CMV serostatus. Strong co-occurrence of HLA alleles, especially DR and DQ, made assigning TCR associations to individual alleles difficult. Several of the top co-occurrence clusters appeared to be linked to parvovirus B19, influenza, CMV and Epstein-Barr virus, according to a later analysis. Most TCR sequences were seen in very few donors, while some public TCRs were found in many individuals. At a false discovery rate of 0.05, a later analysis linked 16,951 TCR beta sequences to specific HLA alleles. A further reported finding was that TCR beta sequences accurately predicted the HLA-A and HLA-B alleles for most subjects in the first cohort.

Concerning this clone itself: Which antigen it targets is not known. Mismatch with germline at one junction end may stem from a read error.

The CDR3 starts with the cysteine, ends with the phenylalanine, and has 11 residues. Just CDR3 DNA is preserved here, 33 bases in frame from base 1. In the germline V gene (reference sequence), CDR1 corresponds to LNHDA and CDR2 to SQIVND. Library construction relied on the immunoSEQ multiplex PCR assay. The multiplex PCR relied on a mix of 60 forward primers for TCR Vbeta segments and 13 reverse primers for TCR Jbeta segments. A multiplex PCR assay on genomic DNA amplified the CDR3 region of rearranged TCR beta genes. The Illumina HiSeq System was used to sequence the amplified TCR beta libraries as 87-base-pair reads. As for the original processing: In a later analysis, some 80 million unique TCR beta chains were counted across the 666 repertoires, and around 10 million of these chains were shared by at least two donors. Raw reads were error-corrected and collapsed into unique sequences by a nearest-neighbor algorithm in which closely related sequences were merged to remove PCR and sequencing errors. CDR3 sequences were aligned to IMGT reference sequences to assign V, D and J gene segments. For a sequence to be retained, a match of at least six nucleotides was required to both a V gene segment and a J gene segment. Rearrangements were called productive when the CDR3 lacked stop codons and stayed in frame with V and J; all others were non-productive. Following IMGT convention, CDR3 was defined as the stretch from the second conserved V-encoded cysteine up to the conserved J-encoded phenylalanine. Sequences without an unambiguous match to a single V gene segment were excluded from the earlier analysis of 450 to 750 of the donors. In an earlier analysis of 587 of the donors, a V segment was called functional when productive rearrangements were above 56.7%, and segregating when the standard deviation between donors exceeded 5%. To diagnose cytomegalovirus status from the catalog of TCR beta chain sequences, a statistical classification framework was built. In a later analysis, TCR nucleotide sequences were compared against IMGT/GENE-DB human TR gene sequences so that V and J genes could be assigned. A later analysis assigned CDR3 sequences and most-parsimonious VDJ recombination scenarios with the TCRdist pipeline. In a later analysis, every TCR beta chain was defined by the combination of its CDR3 amino acid sequence and its V-gene family, and reads without a unique V-gene family were dropped. In a later analysis, approximately 640 highly shared, low-generation-probability nucleotide sequences were removed to address suspected cross-contamination and a sequencing artifact. For each public chain, a later analysis derived a clonal expansion index from normalized ranks of inferred template counts within each repertoire. Generation probabilities in a later analysis came from a VDJ recombination model fitted to out-of-frame rearrangements, and those results were checked against IGoR. A later analysis scored TCR-TCR, TCR-HLA and TCR-CMV co-occurrence with hypergeometric tests, applying a repertoire-size bias correction to TCR pairs. A later analysis estimated false discovery rates by permuting HLA or CMV assignments 20 times. In a later analysis, co-occurring TCRs were grouped using DBSCAN, with TCRdist sequence similarity added in when clustering inside HLA-allele-positive subsets. Co-occurrence clustering excluded repertoires with fewer than 30,000 or more than 120,000 public chains, plus five with anomalous nucleotide sharing. TCRdb retrieved this table from immuneACCESS and kept in-frame rearrangements only. Not all clones are present; in checked studies, unresolved V genes account for under half, and no reason is known for the remainder. That table gives V, J and clone size, and the DNA gave D and trimming. For this sample the table gives about 150,000 clones, of which roughly 79% were detected only once. Of the sample, 2.8% is held by the ten largest clones.

The sequence is built from TRBV19 and TRBJ2-7; the D gene is unclear. Sequenced input: PBMCs. The sequence was collected from a young man in good health and CMV-seronegative. The base sequence is TGTGCCACCTCCACAGTCTACCAGCAGTACTTC. Its protein reads: CATSTVYQQYF.